The present T cell receptor (beta chain) was sequenced within a study of shared clonotypes between healthy human individuals. All the donors were Caucasian adults who lived in Nashville, Tennessee. At a deep level, the assay was run. It was on ten immunoSEQ deep assay plates that unsorted PBMC DNA was sequenced. In the original analysis: Owing to the provision of junction-only sequences devoid of quality scores by immunoSEQ, filtering differed. Clones were read by immunoSEQ multiplex PCR, and TCRdb kept only the in-frame ones, dropping some. V and J calls and clone size are given by that table; D and trimming were obtained from the DNA. The profile shows roughly 500,000 clones, 70% to 80% of them singletons. The CDR3 totals 13 residues. Germline CDR1 reads SGHVS; CDR2 reads FNYEAQ. V trimming: 4 bases; J trimming: 5 bases; junction bases outside the gene matches: 4.

The clonotype originates from a woman aged 35 to 49 in good health. Some clones in this sample may be carry-over from other donors' samples. Material: PBMCs. This chain links TRBV7-6 with TRBJ1-1, with 7 nucleotides matching TRBD1. CDR3: CASSWGQQTEAFF. The CDR3 DNA sequence: TGTGCCAGCAGCTGGGGACAGCAAACTGAAGCTTTCTTT.